This TCR beta chain was documented in a study of T cells after yellow fever vaccination. The wider study: Fractions containing few cells were prepared with SMART-Seq v4 Ultra Low Input. Study outcomes and limitations: Clonotypes appearing in both CD4 and CD8 compartments existed, and their share was small. Re-detected after boosting: most primary clones, almost 98% of CD4 and less than 90% of CD8.

A note on this clonotype: Its matching antigen is unknown.

Germline loops: CDR1 MRHNA, CDR2 SNTAGT. Trimming pared 3 bases from V and 0 bases from J, leaving 10 bases between. CDR3 length equals 15 residues. TCRdb re-derived calls from the 5' RACE reads in MiXCR, one entry per CDR3 protein. The sample has 500,000 to 700,000 distinct CDR3 sequences, under 25% seen once. Sequenced material: PBMCs, taken 15 days after the yellow fever booster vaccination. The chain links TRBV6-4 to TRBJ2-3; D possibly corresponds to TRBD1 (5 bases). The sequence came from a man aged 25-40 years who received the YFV17D yellow fever vaccine. The CDR3 DNA sequence: TGTGCCAGCAGTGAGCTAGGGGCTAGCACAGATACGCAGTATTTT. Translated: CASSELGASTDTQYF.